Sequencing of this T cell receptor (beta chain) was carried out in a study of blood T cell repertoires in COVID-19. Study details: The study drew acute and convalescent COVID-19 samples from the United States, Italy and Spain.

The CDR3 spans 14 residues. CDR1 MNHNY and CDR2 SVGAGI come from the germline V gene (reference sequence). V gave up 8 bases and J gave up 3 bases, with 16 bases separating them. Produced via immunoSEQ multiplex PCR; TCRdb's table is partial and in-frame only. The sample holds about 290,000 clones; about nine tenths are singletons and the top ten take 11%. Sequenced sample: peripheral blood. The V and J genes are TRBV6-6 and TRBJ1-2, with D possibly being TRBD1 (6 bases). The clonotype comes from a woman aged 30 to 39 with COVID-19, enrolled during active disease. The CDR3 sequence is CASGTGWNDYGYTF. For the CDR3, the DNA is TGTGCCAGCGGAACAGGGTGGAATGACTATGGCTACACCTTC.